Below are 25 T cell receptor beta chains sequenced from a single sample in a study of T-cell memory formation after mild COVID-19. Each CDR3 protein gets one entry after TCRdb re-called the 5' RACE reads with MiXCR. The sample shows 470,000 or so distinct CDR3 sequences, 20% of them seen only once. Material: PBMCs or a T cell subset sorted from them (not recorded which). These receptors were collected from an adult woman who had mild COVID-19 (a few samples of this study predate the infection). Cell type and time point are not known.

This clonotype appeared a few times. This chain uses TRBV6-6 with TRBJ2-7; 7 positions agree with TRBD2. V shed 5 bases, J shed 4 bases, and the junction held 8 bases outside the gene matches. The CDR3 covers 14 residues. Germline V gene lookup returns CDR1 MNHNY and CDR2 SVGAGI (reference sequence). In DNA, the CDR3 is TGTGCCAGCAGTACGGCGCGCGGGGGATACGAGCAGTACTTC. Translation gives CASSTARGGYEQYF.

This chain links TRBV24-1 with TRBJ2-3, with TRBD2 as a possible D gene (6 bases). The CDR3 spans 16 residues. Germline CDR1 and CDR2: KGHDR and SFDVKD. V gave up 5 bases and J gave up 6 bases, with 20 bases separating them. The CDR3 nucleotides read TGTGCCACCAGTGCCGCGACTAGTGGGCTCCCCGATACGCAGTATTTT. Its translation: CATSAATSGLPDTQYF.

The CDR3, as DNA: TGTGCCAGCAGCCCGGGACTCCAGAGTAATGAGCAGTTCTTC. It codes for CASSPGLQSNEQFF. The chain couples TRBV7-2 to TRBJ2-1; D possibly corresponds to TRBD2 (6 bases). The CDR3 totals 14 residues. V was trimmed by 5 bases and J by 7 bases, leaving 15 bases between them. Germline CDR1 and CDR2: SGHTA and FQGNSA. Full variable domain (rest looked up from reference TRBV7-2 and TRBJ2-1): GAGVSQSPSNKVTEKGKDVELRCDPISGHTALYWYRQSLGQGLEFLIYFQGNSAPDKSGLPSDRFSAERTGGSVSTLTIQRTQQEDSAVYLCASSPGLQSNEQFFGPGTRLTVL.

This clonotype was observed a handful of times. The chain couples TRBV5-5 to TRBJ1-5, with TRBD1 as a possible D gene (5 bases). The V and J ends lost 1 base and 6 bases respectively, with 20 bases between them. Germline CDR1 reads SGHKS; CDR2 reads YYEKEE (reference sequence). This CDR3 is built from 17 residues. The CDR3: CASSLKAGSFTVQPQHF. The CDR3, as DNA: TGTGCCAGCAGCTTGAAGGCAGGGAGCTTCACGGTTCAGCCCCAGCATTTT.

The CDR3 loop reads CSARPAGSLLDYGYTF. DNA for the CDR3: TGCAGTGCTAGGCCCGCAGGCAGCCTCCTAGACTATGGCTACACCTTC. The chain recombines TRBV20-1 with TRBJ1-2; the D is unclear. The CDR3 covers 16 residues. CDR1 is DFQATT, CDR2 SNEGSKA, per germline (reference sequence). V was trimmed by 3 bases and J by 3 bases, leaving 20 bases between them.

V usage is TRBV16 and J usage is TRBJ2-3; 10 nucleotides align to TRBD1. The CDR3 spans 17 residues. The germline CDR1 and CDR2 sequences are KGHSY and FQNENV. The J segment lost 6 bases and the V segment lost 1 base, leaving 10 bases of the junction unmatched. This CDR3 is CASSQFGTGAPRDTQYF. CDR3 bases: TGTGCCAGCAGCCAATTTGGGACAGGGGCGCCCCGGGATACGCAGTATTTT.

The chain recombines TRBV11-3 with TRBJ1-4; D is possibly TRBD1 (5 bases). The CDR3 spans 14 residues. Trimming stripped 5 bases from V and 8 bases from J, with 15 bases between. Looked up from germline, CDR1 is SGHNT and CDR2 is YENEEA. Here the CDR3 DNA reads TGTGCCAGCAGCAATCCCAGGGAGGAGGAAAAACTGTTTTTT. As protein: CASSNPREEEKLFF. The full variable domain, rest sourced from reference TRBV11-3 and TRBJ1-4, is EAGVVQSPRYKIIEKKQPVAFWCNPISGHNTLYWYLQNLGQGPELLIRYENEEAVDDSQLPKDRFSAERLKGVDSTLKIQPAELGDSAVYLCASSNPREEEKLFFGSGTQLSVL.

This clonotype showed up many times. The chain uses TRBV5-1 and TRBJ1-5; D gene ambiguous. There are 15 residues in the CDR3. V was pared by 0 bases and J by 0 bases, with 7 bases between. CDR1 SGHRS and CDR2 YFSETQ come from the germline V gene. In DNA form, the CDR3 reads TGCGCCAGCAGCTTGGGCGGATATAGCAATCAGCCCCAGCATTTT. Encoded protein: CASSLGGYSNQPQHF.

This clonotype was observed a few times. The V call is TRBV4-3, the J call TRBJ1-2; a possible D gene is TRBD1 (5 bases). The germline V gene has CDR1 LGHNA and CDR2 YSLEER. This CDR3 spans 14 amino acids. V was clipped by 0 bases and J by 4 bases, with 9 bases between them. CDR3 amino acids: CASSQDRGTYGYTF. The CDR3 bases are TGCGCCAGCAGCCAAGATCGGGGGACCTATGGCTACACCTTC.

The chain has TRBV11-3 and TRBJ2-2; 7 bases line up with TRBD2. V shed 3 bases and J 1 base; nucleotides not matched to a gene: 2. This CDR3 region has 15 residues. CDR1 is SGHNT and CDR2 is YENEEA in the germline V gene. This CDR3 reads CASSLGGRNTGELFF. The CDR3 DNA is TGTGCCAGCAGCTTGGGCGGGAGGAACACCGGGGAGCTGTTTTTT.

The V gene is TRBV3-1, the J gene TRBJ1-5; 7 bases line up with TRBD1. The CDR3 spans 15 residues. J lost 4 bases, V lost 0 bases, and 3 bases had no gene match. Per the germline V gene, CDR1 is LGHDT and CDR2 is YNNKEL (reference sequence). The CDR3 spells CASSQEFRGNQPQHF. In DNA form, the CDR3 reads TGTGCCAGCAGCCAAGAGTTCAGGGGGAATCAGCCCCAGCATTTT.

This CDR3 is CASSQREPMNTEAFF. The CDR3 DNA reads as TGTGCCAGCAGCCAAAGAGAACCTATGAACACTGAAGCTTTCTTT. The rearrangement joins TRBV14 to TRBJ1-1; no firm D call. V was shortened by 2 bases and J by 0 bases, with 10 bases between the two germline ends. CDR1 is SGHDN, CDR2 FVKESK, per germline. CDR3 size: 15 residues.

This clonotype occurred a few times. V usage is TRBV6-2 or TRBV6-3 and J usage is TRBJ2-7; 9 bases fit TRBD2. The CDR3 is 13 amino acids. Germline CDR1 MNHEY, CDR2 SVGEGT. V shed 7 bases and J 3 bases; nucleotides not matched to a gene: 4. The CDR3 region is CASKGSGSYEQYF. DNA for the CDR3: TGTGCCAGCAAGGGTAGCGGGAGCTACGAGCAGTACTTC.

This clonotype showed up just a few times. The chain uses TRBV5-1 and TRBJ1-1; a weak D match, TRBD1 (6 bases). V was trimmed by 3 bases and J by 0 bases, leaving 12 bases between them. Germline values: CDR1 SGHRS, CDR2 YFSETQ. The CDR3 is 15 residues long. For the CDR3, the DNA is TGCGCCAGCAGCTCGGGGGCAGCCATGAACACTGAAGCTTTCTTT. Translated: CASSSGAAMNTEAFF.

The rearrangement joins TRBV27 to TRBJ1-6; D is ambiguous. Trimming cost V 2 bases and J 7 bases, with 9 bases left between them. Germline CDR1 and CDR2: MNHEY and SMNVEV (reference sequence). The CDR3 consists of 14 residues. CDR3 DNA: TGTGCCAGCAGTTTAAGTAGATGGAATTCACCCCTCCACTTT. Its translation: CASSLSRWNSPLHF.

This clonotype has a handful of counts. This rearrangement joins TRBV12-3 or TRBV12-4 to TRBJ2-2; no clear D gene. The CDR3 totals 15 residues. V shed 5 bases and J shed 2 bases, with 12 bases lying between them. CDR3 bases: TGTGCCAGCAGTCCCCGAGCCCATAACACCGGGGAGCTGTTTTTT. This codes for CASSPRAHNTGELFF.

The J gene is TRBJ1-2, the V gene TRBV5-1; possibly TRBD1 for D (6 bases). The CDR3 consists of 14 residues. V was clipped by 3 bases and J by 6 bases, with 15 bases between them. Germline CDR1 and CDR2: SGHRS and YFSETQ. CDR3 loop: CASSWGGTSDGYTF. CDR3 bases: TGCGCCAGCAGCTGGGGGGGGACAAGCGATGGCTACACCTTC. Using reference TRBV5-1 and TRBJ1-2 for the parts outside the CDR3, the full variable domain is KAGVTQTPRYLIKTRGQQVTLSCSPISGHRSVSWYQQTPGQGLQFLFEYFSETQRNKGNFPGRFSGRQFSNSRSEMNVSTLELGDSALYLCASSWGGTSDGYTFGSGTRLTVV.

J is TRBJ2-3 and V is TRBV9; D might be TRBD1 (6 bases). V was trimmed by 2 bases and J by 6 bases, leaving 13 bases between them. The CDR3 is made up of 14 amino acids. The germline V gene encodes CDR1 SGDLS and CDR2 YYNGEE. The CDR3 region has the DNA TGTGCCAGCAGCGTTAGTGGACAGATCGATACGCAGTATTTT. As protein: CASSVSGQIDTQYF.

The V call is TRBV6-6, the J call TRBJ2-1; D not certain. Germline lookup yields CDR1 MNHNY and CDR2 SVGAGI (reference sequence). This CDR3 comprises 13 residues. V dropped 6 bases and J dropped 1 base, with 7 bases sitting between them. The CDR3 here is CASSTESYNEQFF. The CDR3, as DNA: TGTGCCAGCAGCACGGAGTCCTACAATGAGCAGTTCTTC.

DNA of the CDR3: TGCAGCGTGACAGGGGGCGTCACTGAAGCTTTCTTT. Protein: CSVTGGVTEAFF. The chain couples TRBV29-1 to TRBJ1-1; the match to TRBD1 covers 10 bases. The V segment lost 6 bases and the J segment 4 bases; nucleotides outside the gene matches: 2. The CDR3 has 12 amino acids. In germline, CDR1 is SQVTM, CDR2 ANQGSEA. Full variable domain (missing parts from reference TRBV29-1 and TRBJ1-1): SAVISQKPSRDICQRGTSLTIQCQVDSQVTMMFWYRQQPGQSLTLIATANQGSEATYESGFVIDKFPISRPNLTFSTLTVSNMSPEDSSIYLCSVTGGVTEAFFGQGTRLTVV.

The table lists this clonotype with a few counts. The chain links TRBV30 to TRBJ2-1; 10 bases match TRBD2. With 2 bases clipped from V and 6 bases from J, the junction kept 13 bases outside the gene matches. From germline, CDR1 is GTSNPN and CDR2 SVGIG (reference sequence). The CDR3 covers 17 residues. CDR3 amino acids: CAWSLGLAGVWGNEQFF. For the CDR3, the DNA is TGTGCCTGGAGTTTAGGTCTAGCGGGAGTTTGGGGCAATGAGCAGTTCTTC.

The count of this clonotype is one. The chain employs TRBV7-9 and TRBJ2-3; TRBD2 might be the D (6 bases). V lost 4 bases to trimming and J lost 6 bases, with 20 bases between them. Looked up from germline, CDR1 is SEHNR and CDR2 is FQNEAQ (reference sequence). The CDR3 runs to 16 residues. This CDR3 reads CASSSPIAEWGDTQYF. For the CDR3, the DNA is TGTGCCAGCAGCTCACCTATAGCGGAGTGGGGGGATACGCAGTATTTT.

This chain links TRBV29-1 with TRBJ2-3; D is uncertain. V lost 0 bases to trimming and J lost 2 bases, with 9 bases between them. The CDR3 has 14 residues. Germline V gene sequence: CDR1 SQVTM, CDR2 ANQGSEA. DNA of the CDR3: TGCAGCGTTGAAGAACGGGCCGACACAGATACGCAGTATTTT. It encodes CSVEERADTDTQYF.

CDR3 sequence reads: CASSPDWQETQYF. DNA for the CDR3: TGTGCCAGCAGCCCGGACTGGCAAGAGACCCAGTACTTC. The rearrangement uses TRBV11-3 and TRBJ2-5; TRBD2 might be the D (5 bases). Germline-derived CDR1 and CDR2 are SGHNT and YENEEA. The CDR3 runs to 13 residues. The germline V and J ends were trimmed by 5 bases and 2 bases, with 9 bases remaining between them.

This clonotype was detected once. J is TRBJ2-3 and V is TRBV7-3; 10 bases line up with TRBD2. Germline CDR1 is SGHTA and CDR2 is FQGTGA. Trimming at V came to 1 base and at J to 0 bases, leaving 10 bases not matched to a gene. This CDR3 is 19 amino acids long. The CDR3 DNA sequence: TGTGCCAGCAGCTTAATCCACTCATCTAGCGGGGGCAGCACAGATACGCAGTATTTT. It yields the protein CASSLIHSSSGGSTDTQYF. Complete variable domain (other parts from reference TRBV7-3 and TRBJ2-3): GAGVSQTPSNKVTEKGKYVELRCDPISGHTALYWYRQSLGQGPEFLIYFQGTGAADDSGLPNDRFFAVRPEGSVSTLKIQRTERGDSAVYLCASSLIHSSSGGSTDTQYFGPGTRLTVL.